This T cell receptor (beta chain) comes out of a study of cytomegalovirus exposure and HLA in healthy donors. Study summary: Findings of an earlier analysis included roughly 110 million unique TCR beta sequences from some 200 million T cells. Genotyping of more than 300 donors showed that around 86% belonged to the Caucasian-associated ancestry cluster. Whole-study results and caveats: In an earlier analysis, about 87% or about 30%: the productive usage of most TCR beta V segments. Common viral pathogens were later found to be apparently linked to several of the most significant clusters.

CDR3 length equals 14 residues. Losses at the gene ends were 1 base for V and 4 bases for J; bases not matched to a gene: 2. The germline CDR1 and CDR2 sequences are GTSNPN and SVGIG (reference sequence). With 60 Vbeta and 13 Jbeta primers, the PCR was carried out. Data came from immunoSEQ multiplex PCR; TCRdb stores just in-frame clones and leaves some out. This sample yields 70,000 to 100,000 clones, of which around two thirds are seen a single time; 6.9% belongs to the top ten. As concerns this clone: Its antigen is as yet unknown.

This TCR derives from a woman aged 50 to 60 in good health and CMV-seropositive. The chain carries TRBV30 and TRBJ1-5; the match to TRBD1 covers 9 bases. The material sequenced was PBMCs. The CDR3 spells CAWSADRGNQPQHF. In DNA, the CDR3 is TGTGCCTGGAGTGCGGACAGGGGAAATCAGCCCCAGCATTTT.